This is a list of T cell receptor beta chains from one sample in a study of T cells in Graves' hyperthyroidism and ophthalmopathy. TCRdb re-called the multiplex PCR reads through MiXCR, storing one row per CDR3 protein. This table holds about 130,000 distinct CDR3 sequences, approximately 24% found once. Sequences were obtained from blood. These TCRs come from a woman in her fifties or sixties with Graves' hyperthyroidism that later progressed to Graves' ophthalmopathy. CDR3s include the opening cysteine and the closing phenylalanine or tryptophan. D genes are given only for firm matches. Size is stated for part of the rows, as once, few or many counts, or as a class when the clone is expanded.

V	length	D	size	J	CDR3	DNA
TRBV29-1	12	-	many	TRBJ2-1	CSVLRSFNEQFF	TGCAGCGTTCTTCGAAGTTTCAATGAGCAGTTCTTC
TRBV4-1	15	TRBD1	-	TRBJ1-1	CASSQEETGGSEAFF	TGCGCCAGCAGCCAAGAAGAGACAGGGGGATCAGAAGCTTTCTTT
TRBV20-1	12	-	few	TRBJ1-3	CSAGDWGNTIYF	TGCAGTGCCGGCGATTGGGGAAACACCATATATTTT
TRBV28	15	-	many	TRBJ1-2	CASRRRTEAVHGYTF	TGTGCCAGCAGAAGGAGGACGGAGGCGGTTCATGGCTACACCTTC
TRBV7-3	17	TRBD1	many	TRBJ2-2	CASSLSSGTGNTGELFF	TGTGCCAGCAGCTTAAGTTCAGGGACAGGGAACACCGGGGAGCTGTTTTTT
TRBV11-2	13	-	-	TRBJ2-4	CASSGSGKNIQYF	TGTGCCAGCAGCGGGTCAGGAAAAAACATTCAGTACTTC
TRBV5-1	18	TRBD1	-	TRBJ2-7	CASSPRRDRVNLSYEQYF	TGTGCCAGCAGCCCCAGACGGGACAGGGTAAACCTCTCCTACGAGCAGTACTTC
TRBV4-2	17	TRBD2	few	TRBJ2-5	CASSQEGGRAGVKTQYF	TGTGCCAGCAGCCAAGAAGGCGGGAGGGCCGGTGTGAAGACCCAGTACTTC
TRBV7-2	14	-	many	TRBJ2-1	CASTPHRSYNEQFF	TGTGCCAGCACCCCCCACCGGAGCTACAATGAGCAGTTCTTC
TRBV3-1	16	-	many	TRBJ2-3	CASSRWRMTSTDTQYF	TGTGCCAGCAGCCGATGGAGGATGACTAGCACAGATACGCAGTATTTT